This passage covers 26 T cell receptor beta chains from one sample sequenced in a study of blood T cells in healthy people across ages. A second 7 to 11 cycle PCR used barcoded and J-beta primers. TCRdb passed the 5' RACE reads through MiXCR, listing each CDR3 protein once. The sample lists hundreds of thousands of distinct CDR3 sequences, more than 50% occurring once. The sequenced sample was blood. These receptors originate from a man between 35 and 55 years old in good health.

This clonotype was observed a handful of times. This chain links TRBV27 with TRBJ2-3; 15 bases fit TRBD2. Germline V CDR1 and CDR2: MNHEY, SMNVEV (reference sequence). V lost 5 bases, J lost 4 bases, and 4 bases stayed unmatched. The CDR3 covers 16 residues. The CDR3 DNA reads TGTGCCAGCAGTCCGGGGACTAGCGGGAGGTCAGATACGCAGTATTTT. Translated, it gives CASSPGTSGRSDTQYF.

This clonotype was seen only a few times. V and J are TRBV20-1 and TRBJ2-2, with 8 bases aligning to TRBD1. CDR1 DFQATT and CDR2 SNEGSKA come from the germline V gene (reference sequence). The V segment lost 0 bases and the J segment 7 bases; nucleotides outside the gene matches: 7. The CDR3 spans 15 residues. CDR3 sequence reads: CSARDPTGAGGELFF. CDR3 bases: TGCAGTGCTAGAGACCCGACAGGGGCGGGCGGGGAGCTGTTTTTT.

The chain joins TRBV3-1 to TRBJ1-5; no clear D. The CDR3 spans 13 residues. Germline V gives CDR1 LGHDT, CDR2 YNNKEL (reference sequence). Trimming took 2 bases from V and 5 from J, leaving 7 bases between them. CDR3 DNA sequence: TGTGCCAGCAGCCAATACATACATCAGCCCCAGCATTTT. This gives the protein CASSQYIHQPQHF.

The chain combines TRBV27 with TRBJ2-7; D unclear. The CDR3 is made up of 13 amino acids. V was pared by 4 bases and J by 2 bases, with 9 bases between. Looked up from germline, CDR1 is MNHEY and CDR2 is SMNVEV (reference sequence). The CDR3 nucleotides read TGTGCCAGCAGTTACGGCGGCCCCTACGAGCAGTACTTC. It yields the protein CASSYGGPYEQYF.

The chain joins TRBV11-3 to TRBJ2-3; D may be TRBD2 (5 bases). Deletions cut 3 bases from V and 4 bases from J, with 14 bases between. Germline loops: CDR1 SGHNT, CDR2 YENEEA. The CDR3 is made up of 15 amino acids. The CDR3 region is CASSLRLGGADTQYF. The CDR3 DNA is TGTGCCAGCAGCTTGCGACTCGGAGGCGCAGATACGCAGTATTTT.

This clonotype was recorded only once. This chain joins TRBV6-2 or TRBV6-3 and TRBJ1-5, with D unresolved. The ends were cut back, 7 bases at V and 0 bases at J, with 7 bases in the middle. Germline CDR1 is MNHEY and CDR2 is SVGEGT. CDR3 length equals 13 residues. CDR3 amino acids: CASKDPSNQPQHF. The CDR3 bases are TGTGCCAGCAAAGATCCTAGCAATCAGCCCCAGCATTTT.

The rearrangement links TRBV5-5 to TRBJ2-4; D is unresolved. The germline CDR1 and CDR2 sequences are SGHKS and YYEKEE (reference sequence). V lost 5 bases and J lost 13, with 25 bases in between. The CDR3 has 15 residues. This chain's CDR3 is CASRPVSPSSDEQYF. The CDR3 bases are TGTGCCAGCAGACCTGTCAGTCCGAGCAGTGATGAGCAGTACTTC.

With regard to this clonotype: Given a much more abundant clone one base away, this may be a read error. The V and J genes are TRBV14 and TRBJ2-2; tentative D call: TRBD1 (6 bases). V was trimmed by 2 bases and J by 7 bases, leaving 8 bases between them. Per the germline V gene, CDR1 is SGHDN and CDR2 is FVKESK. This CDR3 contains 13 residues. In DNA, the CDR3 is TGTGCCAGCAGCCAAACAGGGTTCGGGGAGCTGTTTTTT. This encodes CASSQTGFGELFF.

The gene calls are TRBV3-1 and TRBJ2-5, with 7 positions matching TRBD2. Per the germline V gene, CDR1 is LGHDT and CDR2 is YNNKEL (reference sequence). The CDR3 loop spans 16 amino acids. Trimming removed 3 bases from V and 2 bases from J; junction bases left unmatched: 9. The CDR3 sequence is CASSHVTSRIQETQYF. The DNA of the CDR3 is TGTGCCAGCAGCCACGTGACTAGCAGAATTCAAGAGACCCAGTACTTC.

In this sample, this clonotype turned up many times. The chain couples TRBV6-5 to TRBJ2-3; the D is unclear. CDR3 size: 12 residues. Between the trimmed V and J ends, which lost 4 bases and 2 bases, there was a span of 4 bases. Germline V CDR1 and CDR2: MNHEY, SVGAGI. The CDR3 DNA reads TGTGCCAGCAGTTCGGACACAGATACGCAGTATTTT. This translates into CASSSDTDTQYF.

The genes are TRBV20-1 and TRBJ2-7, with 8 nucleotides matching TRBD1. V trimming: 0 bases; J trimming: 5 bases; junction bases outside the gene matches: 9. This CDR3 region has 15 residues. Germline V gene sequence: CDR1 DFQATT, CDR2 SNEGSKA (reference sequence). The chain's CDR3 is CSARDYGGQGNEQYF. For the CDR3, the DNA is TGCAGTGCTAGAGATTACGGAGGACAGGGCAACGAGCAGTACTTC.

V is TRBV10-2 and J is TRBJ2-7, with 8 bases identical to TRBD2. The germline gives CDR1 WSHSY, CDR2 SAAADI. CDR3 length: 14 amino acids. V was clipped by 1 base and J by 6 bases; unmatched bases: 5. CDR3 in DNA: TGCGCCAGCAGTGAGTTAGCGGGGACCTGCGAGCAGTACTTC. It yields the protein CASSELAGTCEQYF.

The rearrangement joins TRBV7-9 to TRBJ2-1; D is unresolved. CDR1 is SEHNR, CDR2 FQNEAQ, per germline (reference sequence). V was trimmed by 4 bases and J by 5 bases, leaving 9 bases between them. The CDR3 covers 13 residues. The CDR3 sequence is CASSYPGDNEQFF. In DNA, the CDR3 is TGTGCCAGCAGCTACCCCGGAGACAATGAGCAGTTCTTC.

The chain combines TRBV4-1 with TRBJ2-1; unclear D gene. The V gene's germline CDR1 is MGHRA and CDR2 YSYEKL. This CDR3 is built from 15 residues. V gave up 1 base and J gave up 7 bases, with 14 bases separating them. CDR3 amino acids: CASSQVGQAYNEQFF. The CDR3 DNA reads TGCGCCAGCAGCCAAGTAGGGCAGGCTTATAATGAGCAGTTCTTC.

V and J are TRBV12-3 or TRBV12-4 and TRBJ1-5; unclear D gene. V dropped 5 bases and J dropped 6 bases, with 11 bases sitting between them. This CDR3 contains 13 residues. This CDR3 reads CASSVSGVQPQHF. CDR3 DNA sequence: TGTGCCAGCAGTGTATCTGGTGTTCAGCCCCAGCATTTT.

The chain has TRBV12-3 or TRBV12-4 and TRBJ2-4, with D possibly TRBD2 on 5 matching bases. This CDR3 comprises 16 residues. V was pared by 6 bases and J by 6 bases, with 21 bases between. Here the CDR3 DNA reads TGTGCCAGCAGCCCGCCAGGAGAGCGGCTGGTAAACATTCAGTACTTC. It yields the protein CASSPPGERLVNIQYF.

CDR3: CSARDLVAGGHNEQFF. CDR3 DNA: TGCAGTGCTAGAGATCTAGTAGCGGGAGGACACAATGAGCAGTTCTTC. The V gene is TRBV20-1, the J gene TRBJ2-1; 10 nucleotides line up with TRBD2. The V segment lost 0 bases and the J segment 5 bases; nucleotides outside the gene matches: 7. The germline V gene has CDR1 DFQATT and CDR2 SNEGSKA (reference sequence). The CDR3 is made up of 16 amino acids.

The J gene is TRBJ2-7, the V gene TRBV5-1; 10 nucleotides match TRBD1. Matching the DNA end better, TRBJ2-5 makes the J call doubtful. Per the germline V gene, CDR1 is SGHRS and CDR2 is YFSETQ. The CDR3 sequence is 15 residues long. This CDR3 reads CASSKGQGPQETQYF. Here the CDR3 DNA reads TGCGCCAGCAGCAAGGGACAGGGGCCACAAGAGACCCAGTACTTC.

In its sample, this clonotype was seen a few times. The chain couples TRBV28 to TRBJ2-7; tentative D call: TRBD2 (5 bases). Germline values: CDR1 MDHEN, CDR2 SYDVKM. The V end lost 11 bases, the J end lost 1 base, and 21 bases lay between the germline ends. This CDR3 spans 15 amino acids. CDR3 amino acids: CAAPPLGERSYEQYF. The CDR3 bases are TGTGCCGCACCTCCCTTGGGAGAGCGGTCCTACGAGCAGTACTTC.

The chain has TRBV9 and TRBJ2-3; D gene uncertain. There are 15 residues in the CDR3. Trimming took 0 bases from V and 2 from J, leaving 10 bases between them. Germline CDR1 reads SGDLS; CDR2 reads YYNGEE. CDR3 protein: CASSVGGQITDTQYF. In DNA form, the CDR3 reads TGTGCCAGCAGCGTAGGTGGGCAAATCACAGATACGCAGTATTTT.

This chain connects TRBV3-1 to TRBJ1-5; possible D gene TRBD1, 6 bases. Germline loops: CDR1 LGHDT, CDR2 YNNKEL (reference sequence). CDR3 size: 14 residues. The V end lost 5 bases, the J end lost 4 bases, and 12 bases lay between the germline ends. The CDR3: CASSGQSLNQPQHF. In DNA form, the CDR3 reads TGTGCCAGCAGCGGACAGAGTCTTAATCAGCCCCAGCATTTT.

V gene TRBV2 combines with J gene TRBJ2-2; D uncertain. This CDR3 has 14 residues. Germline V lookup: CDR1 SNHLY, CDR2 FYNNEI. V lost 7 bases, J lost 2 bases, and 11 bases lay in between. The CDR3 sequence: CASISEVNTGELFF. In nucleotides, the CDR3 is TGTGCCAGCATCTCCGAGGTCAACACCGGGGAGCTGTTTTTT.

This clonotype was seen a single time. The chain uses TRBV11-3 and TRBJ2-5; 8 bases are a match to TRBD2. The germline CDR1 and CDR2 sequences are SGHNT and YENEEA. V was clipped by 3 bases and J by 11 bases; unmatched bases: 17. This CDR3 has 16 amino acids. The chain's CDR3 is CASSLMRLAGNNEQYF. CDR3 in DNA: TGTGCCAGCAGCTTGATGAGGCTAGCGGGTAACAATGAGCAGTACTTC.

The chain has TRBV12-3 or TRBV12-4 and TRBJ2-5; D ambiguous. This CDR3 contains 13 residues. Trimming took off 6 bases at V and 11 bases at J, with 19 bases between the two ends. As DNA, the CDR3 is TGTGCCAGCAGGCAATATTCAGACAATGAGCAGTACTTC. Translation: CASRQYSDNEQYF.

The V call is TRBV28, the J call TRBJ1-2; no definite D call. CDR1 and CDR2 (germline): MDHEN, SYDVKM. The length of the CDR3 is 12 residues. The V and J ends lost 6 bases and 7 bases respectively, with 12 bases between them. The CDR3, as DNA: TGTGCCAGCAGAAGTGGTTTTGGTGGCTACACCTTC. It codes for CASRSGFGGYTF.

The chain uses TRBV29-1 and TRBJ2-5; D is unresolved. The better agreement between TRBJ2-7 and the DNA end casts doubt on the J call. Germline V lookup: CDR1 SQVTM, CDR2 ANQGSEA. The CDR3 loop spans 12 amino acids. CDR3 residues: CSVPSGLNEQYF. Written as DNA, the CDR3 is TGCAGCGTCCCGTCTGGGCTCAACGAGCAGTACTTC.